One sample yielded the 24 T cell receptor beta chains listed below, sequenced in a study of T-cell reconstitution after alpha-beta-depleted transplantation in children. Preparing the TCRbeta library involved the use of unique molecular identifiers. TCRdb re-derived calls from the PCR reads in MiXCR, one entry per CDR3 protein. Here the sample spans fewer than 1 million distinct CDR3 sequences, 16% being singletons. Sequenced material: PBMCs, mostly from graft donor cells, taken 360 days after TCRalphabeta/CD19-depleted stem cell transplant. The receptor set was obtained from a male patient between 5 and 17 years old who had a stem cell transplant for acute lymphoblastic leukemia, so the T cells may come from the graft donor.

V and J are TRBV20-1 and TRBJ1-4; 8 nucleotides agree with TRBD1. After removal of 6 bases from V and 8 bases from J, the junction contained 11 bases not matched to a gene. Germline CDR1 is DFQATT and CDR2 is SNEGSKA (reference sequence). This CDR3 contains 14 residues. The CDR3 DNA follows: TGCAGTGCAGCGAAGGGACAGGATGGGGAAAAACTGTTTTTT. Translated, it gives CSAAKGQDGEKLFF.

This clonotype has just a few counts. V and J are TRBV5-1 and TRBJ2-7; D might be TRBD2 (6 bases). The germline V and J ends were trimmed by 0 bases and 5 bases, with 18 bases remaining between them. The CDR3 is made up of 16 amino acids. Germline V gene sequence: CDR1 SGHRS, CDR2 YFSETQ. CDR3 nucleotides: TGCGCCAGCAGCTTGGCGGCGGGGTTCCTGGGCGACGAGCAGTACTTC. Its translation is CASSLAAGFLGDEQYF.

This chain joins TRBV14 and TRBJ2-1, with TRBD2 identical over 8 bases. The CDR3 is 16 residues long. From germline, CDR1 is SGHDN and CDR2 FVKESK. V dropped 4 bases and J dropped 7; count of bases not matched to a gene: 12. The CDR3: CASSRYSGEIRNEQFF. The CDR3 DNA is TGTGCCAGCAGCCGATATAGCGGGGAGATCCGGAATGAGCAGTTCTTC.

In its sample, this clonotype was seen many times. The chain has TRBV5-1 and TRBJ2-5, with D perhaps TRBD1 or TRBD2 (5 bases each). The CDR3 has 13 residues. V lost 3 bases and J lost 2, with 8 bases in between. Germline V gene lookup returns CDR1 SGHRS and CDR2 YFSETQ. CDR3 nucleotide sequence: TGCGCCAGCAGCTGGGACGTACAAGAGACCCAGTACTTC. This codes for CASSWDVQETQYF.

DNA for the CDR3: TGTGCCAGCAGTTTAAAACTCTTTGCCACCATATATTTT. Translation: CASSLKLFATIYF. The chain carries TRBV12-3 or TRBV12-4 and TRBJ1-3; D is undetermined. Deletions cut 2 bases from V and 9 bases from J, with 11 bases between. The CDR3 totals 13 residues.

In this sample, this clonotype turned up a few times. The rearrangement links TRBV6-2 or TRBV6-3 to TRBJ1-3; 7 nucleotides match TRBD1. This CDR3 comprises 21 residues. The V and J ends lost 6 bases and 0 bases, in that order; junction bases with no gene match: 23. Germline values: CDR1 MNHEY, CDR2 SVGEGT. The DNA of the CDR3 is TGTGCCAGCAGAAGTCGGACAGGTGCCTTCTTCAAACAATTCTCTGGAAACACCATATATTTT. It codes for CASRSRTGAFFKQFSGNTIYF.

V usage is TRBV9 and J usage is TRBJ1-1; D is undetermined. This CDR3 contains 14 residues. V gave up 0 bases and J gave up 0 bases, with 6 bases separating them. Germline CDR1 and CDR2: SGDLS and YYNGEE. Written as DNA, the CDR3 is TGTGCCAGCAGCGTAGGGGTCATGAACACTGAAGCTTTCTTT. Translated, it gives CASSVGVMNTEAFF.

The chain joins TRBV5-1 to TRBJ1-1; D remains unclear. The V end lost 0 bases, the J end lost 4 bases, and 10 bases lay between the germline ends. The CDR3 has 14 residues. Looked up from germline, CDR1 is SGHRS and CDR2 is YFSETQ. The CDR3 sequence is CASSLEAELTEAFF. The CDR3 region has the DNA TGCGCCAGCAGCTTGGAGGCAGAACTCACTGAAGCTTTCTTT.

This clonotype was seen at least ten times. This chain joins TRBV9 and TRBJ2-2; no reliable D call. Germline CDR1 is SGDLS and CDR2 is YYNGEE. The CDR3 spans 15 residues. V lost 0 bases and J 2 bases, leaving 8 bases between the germline ends. CDR3 in amino acids: CASSVEELNTGELFF. The CDR3 nucleotides are TGTGCCAGCAGCGTAGAGGAACTTAACACCGGGGAGCTGTTTTTT.

This clonotype was found once. The chain uses TRBV7-9 and TRBJ2-1; the match to TRBD2 covers 11 bases. The CDR3 is made up of 14 amino acids. The trim removed 7 bases at V and 7 bases at J, leaving 6 bases unmatched. The germline V gene encodes CDR1 SEHNR and CDR2 FQNEAQ (reference sequence). CDR3 DNA: TGTGCCAGCATCCTAGCGGGAGGAGGAAATGAGCAGTTCTTC. Translated: CASILAGGGNEQFF. The full variable domain, its missing parts supplied by reference TRBV7-9 and TRBJ2-1, is DTGVSQNPRHKITKRGQNVTFRCDPISEHNRLYWYRQTLGQGPEFLTYFQNEAQLEKSRLLSDRFSAERPKGSFSTLEIQRTEQGDSAMYLCASILAGGGNEQFFGPGTRLTVL.

This clonotype was observed at least ten times. V gene TRBV7-9 combines with J gene TRBJ1-2, with 9 positions matching TRBD1. The CDR3 loop spans 14 amino acids. Germline V gene lookup returns CDR1 SEHNR and CDR2 FQNEAQ (reference sequence). Trimming took 5 bases from V and 5 from J; bases not matched to a gene: 6. The CDR3 bases are TGTGCCAGCAGCCGACCCGGGACAGGGTATGGCTACACCTTC. It codes for CASSRPGTGYGYTF.

The rearrangement joins TRBV5-1 to TRBJ2-7; D unclear. Germline lookup yields CDR1 SGHRS and CDR2 YFSETQ. The length of the CDR3 is 14 residues. The V and J ends lost 3 bases and 3 bases respectively, with 13 bases between them. CDR3 bases: TGCGCCAGCAGCTCACTCTCGCGATACTACGAGCAGTACTTC. Amino acids: CASSSLSRYYEQYF. The whole variable domain, filled in from reference TRBV5-1 and TRBJ2-7, reads KAGVTQTPRYLIKTRGQQVTLSCSPISGHRSVSWYQQTPGQGLQFLFEYFSETQRNKGNFPGRFSGRQFSNSRSEMNVSTLELGDSALYLCASSSLSRYYEQYFGPGTRLTVT.

This clonotype has ten or more counts. The CDR3 protein is CASSFYTGEQYF. The CDR3, as DNA: TGTGCCAGCAGCTTCTATACCGGCGAGCAGTACTTC. The chain employs TRBV7-2 and TRBJ2-7, with D unresolved. CDR3 length: 12 amino acids. Germline-derived CDR1 and CDR2 are SGHTA and FQGNSA. V lost 3 bases and J 6 bases, leaving 9 bases between the germline ends.

This clonotype was recorded many times. The CDR3 spells CASSLVVAGLYEQYF. The DNA of the CDR3 is TGTGCCAGCAGCTTAGTCGTAGCGGGCCTCTACGAGCAGTACTTC. The chain employs TRBV7-9 and TRBJ2-7; TRBD2 aligns across 7 bases. Germline V gene data show CDR1 as SEHNR and CDR2 as FQNEAQ (reference sequence). CDR3 length equals 15 residues. V lost 1 base to trimming and J lost 3 bases; unmatched junction nucleotides: 6.

This clonotype showed up just a few times. The V gene is TRBV7-3, the J gene TRBJ2-1; 15 bases match TRBD2. The CDR3 covers 16 residues. The ends lost 5 bases at V and 7 bases at J; junction bases unmatched: 6. CDR1 SGHTA and CDR2 FQGTGA come from the germline V gene. The CDR3 loop is CASSQGLAGGGNEQFF. The CDR3 DNA follows: TGTGCCAGCAGCCAAGGACTAGCGGGAGGGGGGAATGAGCAGTTCTTC. Drawing the rest from reference TRBV7-3 and TRBJ2-1, the complete variable domain is GAGVSQTPSNKVTEKGKYVELRCDPISGHTALYWYRQSLGQGPEFLIYFQGTGAADDSGLPNDRFFAVRPEGSVSTLKIQRTERGDSAVYLCASSQGLAGGGNEQFFGPGTRLTVL.

This clonotype was observed a handful of times. This sequence joins TRBV10-3 and TRBJ2-1, with 9 bases fitting TRBD2. Germline V gene sequence: CDR1 ENHRY, CDR2 SYGVKD. The length of the CDR3 is 14 residues. The ends lost 3 bases at V and 9 bases at J; junction bases unmatched: 6. The CDR3 here is CAISDLLTSGEQFF. In DNA form, the CDR3 reads TGTGCCATCAGTGACCTACTGACTAGCGGTGAGCAGTTCTTC.

This clonotype was observed at least ten times. This rearrangement joins TRBV4-1 to TRBJ2-2; D gene ambiguous. V lost 11 bases and J 2 bases, leaving 12 bases between the germline ends. CDR1 and CDR2 from the germline V gene are MGHRA and YSYEKL. This CDR3 has 13 amino acids. CDR3 sequence reads: CACASSNTGELFF. In DNA form, the CDR3 reads TGCGCCTGCGCCTCGAGTAACACCGGGGAGCTGTTTTTT.

As regards this clonotype: The junction differs from germline at one of its ends, possibly a read error. The chain couples TRBV7-6 to TRBJ2-1; TRBD1 agrees at 8 bases. CDR3 size: 15 residues. Per germline, CDR1 SGHVS and CDR2 FNYEAQ. CDR3 region: CVSSFDRGPYNEQFF. CDR3 coding DNA: TGTGTCAGCAGCTTTGACAGGGGACCTTACAATGAGCAGTTCTTC.

The chain employs TRBV2 and TRBJ2-1; 15 bases are a match to TRBD2. V shed 7 bases and J 9 bases; nucleotides not matched to a gene: 7. The germline V gene has CDR1 SNHLY and CDR2 FYNNEI. The CDR3 consists of 15 residues. CDR3: CASTGLAGGPGEQFF. In DNA form, the CDR3 reads TGTGCCAGCACTGGACTAGCGGGAGGGCCCGGTGAGCAGTTCTTC.

This chain joins TRBV5-1 and TRBJ2-7, with D maybe TRBD2 (6 bases). CDR3 size: 16 residues. Germline-derived CDR1 and CDR2 are SGHRS and YFSETQ. Trimming shortened V by 4 bases and J by 5 bases, and 22 bases separated the two germline ends. CDR3 in amino acids: CASSGGISLTEDEQYF. The CDR3 DNA sequence: TGCGCCAGCAGCGGCGGGATCTCCCTAACCGAAGACGAGCAGTACTTC. Supplemented by reference TRBV5-1 and TRBJ2-7, the full variable domain reads KAGVTQTPRYLIKTRGQQVTLSCSPISGHRSVSWYQQTPGQGLQFLFEYFSETQRNKGNFPGRFSGRQFSNSRSEMNVSTLELGDSALYLCASSGGISLTEDEQYFGPGTRLTVT.

V and J are TRBV11-2 and TRBJ2-1, with TRBD2 matching over 15 bases. The ends lost 6 bases at V and 7 bases at J; junction bases unmatched: 4. CDR3 size: 15 residues. CDR1 SGHAT and CDR2 FQNNGV come from the germline V gene. The DNA for the CDR3 is TGTGCCAGCAGGGGGACTAGCGGGAGGCGGAATGAGCAGTTCTTC. It yields the protein CASRGTSGRRNEQFF. The entire variable domain, with the rest obtained from reference TRBV11-2 and TRBJ2-1, is as follows: EAGVAQSPRYKIIEKRQSVAFWCNPISGHATLYWYQQILGQGPKLLIQFQNNGVVDDSQLPKDRFSAERLKGVDSTLKIQPAKLEDSAVYLCASRGTSGRRNEQFFGPGTRLTVL.

The V and J genes are TRBV20-1 and TRBJ2-3, with TRBD2 identical over 10 bases. The germline CDR1 and CDR2 sequences are DFQATT and SNEGSKA (reference sequence). The CDR3 runs to 13 residues. CDR3 bases: TGCAGCTGGACTAGCGGACCGCCAGATACGCAGTATTTT. Translating it yields CSWTSGPPDTQYF.

This clonotype has a count of ten or more. This rearrangement joins TRBV10-3 to TRBJ2-7; the match to TRBD2 covers 11 bases. Trimming took 5 bases from V and 0 from J; bases not matched to a gene: 6. Germline loops: CDR1 ENHRY, CDR2 SYGVKD. The CDR3 length is 16 residues. The DNA for the CDR3 is TGTGCCATCAGTTGGGGACTAGCGGACCTCTCCTACGAGCAGTACTTC. Protein sequence: CAISWGLADLSYEQYF.

This clonotype was detected ten times or more. V is TRBV20-1 and J is TRBJ2-5, with 10 bases aligning to TRBD2. This CDR3 has 15 amino acids. The V gene's germline CDR1 is DFQATT and CDR2 SNEGSKA (reference sequence). Germline trimming cut 6 bases from V and 5 bases from J; bases unmatched to any gene: 12. The CDR3 nucleotides are TGCAGTGCCAGCCCTCTAGCGGGAGCAGGGGAGACCCAGTACTTC. Amino acid sequence: CSASPLAGAGETQYF.